A single T cell receptor beta chain is shown here with its context. The data were obtained in a study of blood T cell repertoires in COVID-19. CDR3 length equals 14 residues. V was pared by 7 bases and J by 5 bases, with 14 bases between. Germline V lookup: CDR1 MGHRA, CDR2 YSYEKL. In the authors' methods: Scientists estimated how many nucleated cells there were by amplifying reference gene primers. Some clones are missing from TCRdb's copy, which holds only in-frame ones; the method was immunoSEQ multiplex PCR. The V and J calls and clone size come from that table; D and trimming were worked out from the DNA. The sample consists of about 430,000 clones, about 88% of them appearing once.

The origin of this receptor is a woman younger than 35 who had been exposed to COVID-19. The rearrangement uses TRBV4-1 and TRBJ2-2; D might be TRBD2 (5 bases). Sample: PBMCs or T cells enriched from blood (not recorded which). CDR3 region: CASKEAGRTGELFF. The CDR3 DNA is TGCGCCAGCAAGGAGGCGGGTCGAACCGGGGAGCTGTTTTTT.